This T cell receptor beta chain is drawn from a study of T cells in tuberculosis. The assay was immunoSEQ multiplex PCR, and TCRdb's table has in-frame clones only and misses some. This table holds 50,000 or so clones, roughly 90% found once. Thawed, overnight-rested PBMC were stained with GMM-loaded CD1B tetramer, viability dye and anti-CD3, then sorted. The CD1B tetramers carried C32 glucose monomycolate purified from Rhodococcus equi. Germline values: CDR1 SQVTM, CDR2 ANQGSEA. V was clipped by 1 base and J by 5 bases, with 12 bases between them. This CDR3 contains 13 residues. The rearrangement links TRBV29-1 to TRBJ2-7; a possible D gene is TRBD1 (5 bases). The source of this sequence is an adult woman with latent tuberculosis. The specimen sequenced was CD1b-GMM tetramer-negative cells sorted from PBMCs. In nucleotides, the CDR3 is TGCAGCGTTGAAGCTCGACAACAGGACGAGCAGTACTTC. Protein sequence: CSVEARQQDEQYF.